This T cell receptor beta chain was documented in a study of T cell responses to AZD1222 COVID-19 vaccine. Notes on the study in general: Of spike-specific TCRs, nearly half reportedly target regions left unmutated in variants. Spike regions recognized by vaccine-associated CD4 TCRs spanned the protein, led by 160-218 and 743-854. White British donors predominated, females outnumbered males, and clonal diversity was possibly underestimated. None of the repertoires were sampled until the peak T cell response had passed.

This CDR3 spans 13 amino acids. Germline V gene data show CDR1 as SGHDT and CDR2 as YYEEEE. V lost 3 bases and J lost 5, with 11 bases in between. As concerns this clone: The antigen is unknown.

Produced via immunoSEQ multiplex PCR; TCRdb's table is partial and in-frame only. The sample has fewer than 150,000 clones; under 85% are singletons. The sequencing here drew on peripheral blood, taken on day 0 of AZD1222 vaccination. This receptor was taken from an adult in good health. The gene calls are TRBV5-6 and TRBJ2-5; TRBD1 is a possible D gene (6 bases). The CDR3, as DNA: TGTGCCAGCAGCTACGGGACATTGGAGACCCAGTACTTC. It yields the protein CASSYGTLETQYF. The entire variable domain, with the rest obtained from reference TRBV5-6 and TRBJ2-5, is as follows: DAGVTQSPTHLIKTRGQQVTLRCSPKSGHDTVSWYQQALGQGPQFIFQYYEEEERQRGNFPDRFSGHQFPNYSSELNVNALLLGDSALYLCASSYGTLETQYFGPGTRLLVL.